Below, 31 T cell receptor beta chains from the same sample are listed, as sequenced in a study of metastatic and nonmetastatic thyroid tumors. TCRdb re-called clones from the PCR reads using MiXCR. The data contain 37,000 or so clones, about 16% of them singletons. Thyroid surgery was performed in patients who had received no treatment beforehand. Sequencing input: blood. The receptors derive from a female donor with papillary thyroid cancer or a benign thyroid nodule (not recorded which). Some clones in this sample may be carry-over from other donors' samples.

In this sample, this clone turned up many times. This sequence joins TRBV3-1 and TRBJ2-7, with TRBD2 identical over 9 bases. Germline V gives CDR1 LGHDT, CDR2 YNNKEL (reference sequence). This CDR3 comprises 14 residues. V trimming: 1 base; J trimming: 7 bases; junction bases outside the gene matches: 5. CDR3 DNA: TGTGCCAGCAGCCAAGCCAGCGGGAGGCGGGAGCAGTACTTC. Translated, it gives CASSQASGRREQYF.

By share of the sample, this clone is medium-sized. The chain uses TRBV28 and TRBJ1-1; 8 nucleotides align to TRBD1. The CDR3 runs 17 residues. V was pared by 5 bases and J by 0 bases, with 11 bases of the junction left unmatched. Germline-derived CDR1 and CDR2 are MDHEN and SYDVKM. The CDR3 region has the DNA TGTGCCAGCAGTCTGGGACAGGTCAGGGGTATGAACACTGAAGCTTTCTTT. This sequence encodes CASSLGQVRGMNTEAFF.

In this sample, this clone turned up many times. The rearrangement uses TRBV5-4 and TRBJ1-2; 8 nucleotides align to TRBD1. Germline values: CDR1 SGHNT, CDR2 YYREEE (reference sequence). This CDR3 has 13 residues. Unmatched junction bases numbered 3, after V lost 4 bases and J lost 4 bases. The CDR3 DNA follows: TGTGCCAGCAGCCAGGACAGGGCCTATGGCTACACCTTC. It is translated as CASSQDRAYGYTF.

Ten or more counts support this clone. CDR3 DNA sequence: TGTGCCAGCAGCTTAAACCCCCAGAGCACCGGGGAGCTGTTTTTT. Its translation is CASSLNPQSTGELFF. The chain is built from TRBV7-3 and TRBJ2-2; D unresolved. The germline V and J ends were trimmed by 1 base and 4 bases, with 10 bases remaining between them. The length of the CDR3 is 15 residues. CDR1 is SGHTA, CDR2 FQGTGA, per germline.

This clone was detected ten times or more. V and J are TRBV2 and TRBJ1-1, with no clear D. Trimming took off 4 bases at V and 4 bases at J, with 10 bases between the two ends. Germline values: CDR1 SNHLY, CDR2 FYNNEI. The CDR3 consists of 13 residues. The CDR3 DNA reads as TGTGCCAGCAGTGGGGCCCTACTCACTGAAGCTTTCTTT. Translating gives CASSGALLTEAFF.

This clone was found many times. This chain uses TRBV6-1 with TRBJ2-5; maybe TRBD1 (5 bases). Germline lookup yields CDR1 MNHNS and CDR2 SASEGT. This CDR3 contains 15 residues. The germline V and J ends were trimmed by 6 bases and 5 bases, with 19 bases remaining between them. The CDR3 region is CASSKGQGLTETQYF. CDR3 sequence (DNA): TGTGCCAGCAGCAAAGGGCAGGGTTTAACGGAGACCCAGTACTTC.

This clone has just a few counts. The rearrangement uses TRBV28 and TRBJ2-7; TRBD2 aligns across 13 bases. The V segment lost 6 bases and the J segment 0 bases; nucleotides outside the gene matches: 2. This CDR3 is built from 15 residues. CDR1 is MDHEN, CDR2 SYDVKM, per germline. Here the CDR3 reads CASRRTSGGSYEQYF. DNA of the CDR3: TGTGCCAGCAGACGGACTAGCGGGGGCTCCTACGAGCAGTACTTC. Full variable domain (missing parts from reference TRBV28 and TRBJ2-7): DVKVTQSSRYLVKRTGEKVFLECVQDMDHENMFWYRQDPGLGLRLIYFSYDVKMKEKGDIPEGYSVSREKKERFSLILESASTNQTSMYLCASRRTSGGSYEQYFGPGTRLTVT.

The sample holds many counts of this clone. The chain combines TRBV7-8 with TRBJ2-2; D gene uncertain. The length of the CDR3 is 17 residues. Germline values: CDR1 SGHVS, CDR2 FQNEAQ. The V gene lost 0 bases and the J gene lost 0 bases, with 11 bases spanning the gap. This CDR3 reads CASSLANRVPNTGELFF. CDR3 in DNA: TGTGCCAGCAGCTTAGCCAACAGAGTACCGAACACCGGGGAGCTGTTTTTT.

At least ten counts were recorded for this clone. The chain joins TRBV7-3 to TRBJ2-3, with unresolved D. The length of the CDR3 is 13 residues. From germline, CDR1 is SGHTA and CDR2 FQGTGA. Trimming took off 4 bases at V and 2 bases at J, with 7 bases between the two ends. Here the CDR3 DNA reads TGTGCCAGCAGCTCCCCAAACACAGATACGCAGTATTTT. It codes for CASSSPNTDTQYF.

This clone was seen at least ten times. The chain employs TRBV4-1 and TRBJ2-1; 9 bases match TRBD1. The CDR3 is 14 residues long. The V gene end was trimmed by 3 bases and the J gene end by 9 bases; junction bases not matched to a gene: 6. Germline values: CDR1 MGHRA, CDR2 YSYEKL. CDR3 region: CASSHPQGALEQFF. CDR3 coding DNA: TGCGCCAGCAGCCATCCACAGGGGGCGCTTGAGCAGTTCTTC.

The J gene is TRBJ2-6, the V gene TRBV5-1; D uncertain. CDR1 and CDR2 (germline): SGHRS, YFSETQ. V was shortened by 0 bases and J by 11 bases, with 9 bases between the two germline ends. The CDR3 totals 13 residues. The CDR3 bases are TGCGCCAGCAGCTTGGGGCTAAAAGACGTCCTGACTTTC. This codes for CASSLGLKDVLTF.

This clone came up many times. The chain employs TRBV29-1 and TRBJ2-4; 9 bases are shared with TRBD2. Germline-derived CDR1 and CDR2 are SQVTM and ANQGSEA. The length of the CDR3 is 12 residues. V trimming: 5 bases; J trimming: 8 bases; junction bases outside the gene matches: 4. The CDR3 DNA is TGCAGCGTTTTTAGCGGGAGTGACATTCAGTACTTC. It codes for CSVFSGSDIQYF.

This clone was counted ten times or more. This chain joins TRBV30 and TRBJ1-5; perhaps TRBD1 as D (6 bases). Between the trimmed V and J ends, which lost 0 bases and 6 bases, there was a span of 12 bases. From germline, CDR1 is GTSNPN and CDR2 SVGIG (reference sequence). The CDR3 extends over 14 amino acids. The CDR3 is CAWSVGSGAQPQHF. CDR3 sequence (DNA): TGTGCCTGGAGTGTAGGCTCAGGGGCTCAGCCCCAGCATTTT.

Ten or more counts support this clone. This rearrangement joins TRBV2 to TRBJ1-5; D gene ambiguous. This CDR3 has 14 amino acids. The ends were cut back, 6 bases at V and 6 bases at J, with 15 bases in the middle. Germline V gives CDR1 SNHLY, CDR2 FYNNEI. The CDR3 bases are TGTGCCAGCAGAGACACAAAACCCAGTCAGCCCCAGCATTTT. It translates to CASRDTKPSQPQHF.

This clone occurred many times. This chain uses TRBV20-1 with TRBJ2-5; D is unresolved. Trimming cost V 3 bases and J 1 base, with 12 bases left between them. Germline CDR1 reads DFQATT; CDR2 reads SNEGSKA (reference sequence). This CDR3 is 14 amino acids long. The chain's CDR3 is CSASMDGLQETQYF. The CDR3 region has the DNA TGCAGTGCTAGTATGGACGGGCTCCAAGAGACCCAGTACTTC.

For the CDR3, the DNA is TGTGCCAGCAGTTCTATCGACAGGGCGAGCTACACCTTC. Protein sequence: CASSSIDRASYTF. The chain couples TRBV6-5 to TRBJ1-2, with 7 bases lining up with TRBD1. The CDR3 is made up of 13 amino acids. Trimming cost V 4 bases and J 9 bases; bases outside gene matches: 8. CDR1 and CDR2 (germline): MNHEY, SVGAGI.

This clone was seen ten or more times. The V gene is TRBV6-1, the J gene TRBJ2-7; no clear D. Germline V gives CDR1 MNHNS, CDR2 SASEGT. The V end lost 7 bases, the J end lost 7 bases, and 17 bases lay between the germline ends. The CDR3 covers 13 residues. For the CDR3, the DNA is TGTGCCAGCACCTCTTACGTCGGGCGGGAGCAGTACTTC. It encodes CASTSYVGREQYF.

This clone occurred many times. This sequence may be a read error, since a much larger clone differs from it by one base. The rearrangement joins TRBV29-1 to TRBJ1-6; a possible D gene is TRBD1 (6 bases). From germline, CDR1 is SQVTM and CDR2 ANQGSEA. The CDR3 contains 12 residues. The V end was cut by 6 bases, the J end by 8 bases, with 11 bases between. The CDR3 here is CSVRQVDSPLHF. In DNA, the CDR3 is TGCAGCGTGCGACAGGTGGATTCACCCCTCCACTTT.

The sample holds one count of this clone. One end of the junction varies from germline; a read error may be responsible. The chain recombines TRBV13 with TRBJ2-7; D is uncertain. The germline gives CDR1 PRHDT, CDR2 FYEKMQ (reference sequence). This CDR3 is 12 amino acids long. Written as DNA, the CDR3 is TGTGCCATCAGCTTAGGCCGTGCCGAGCACTACTTC. This codes for CAISLGRAEHYF.

This clone has at least ten counts. V usage is TRBV7-9 and J usage is TRBJ2-3; TRBD2 agrees at 11 bases. This CDR3 spans 15 amino acids. V trimming: 1 base; J trimming: 4 bases; junction bases outside the gene matches: 1. CDR1 is SEHNR and CDR2 is FQNEAQ in the germline V gene (reference sequence). CDR3 in amino acids: CASSLELAGADTQYF. The CDR3 bases are TGTGCCAGCAGCTTAGAACTAGCGGGAGCAGATACGCAGTATTTT.

This clone came up many times. The rearrangement uses TRBV20-1 and TRBJ2-5; 15 positions agree with TRBD2. Per germline, CDR1 DFQATT and CDR2 SNEGSKA (reference sequence). This CDR3 spans 14 amino acids. The CDR3 is CMFGLGLAGGSTYF. The CDR3 DNA sequence: TGCATGTTCGGGTTAGGACTAGCGGGGGGGAGTACGTACTTC.

V gene TRBV3-1 combines with J gene TRBJ2-7, with D possibly TRBD1 on 6 matching bases. The V end was cut by 1 base, the J end by 4 bases, with 20 bases between. This CDR3 contains 17 residues. Germline V gives CDR1 LGHDT, CDR2 YNNKEL (reference sequence). The CDR3 nucleotides are TGTGCCAGCAGCCAAGTAGGCTACAGGGAAGGATCATACGAGCAGTACTTC. As protein: CASSQVGYREGSYEQYF.

This clone was picked up many times. The chain couples TRBV14 to TRBJ1-2; 9 bases match TRBD1. The V gene's germline CDR1 is SGHDN and CDR2 FVKESK. V shed 3 bases, J shed 6 bases, and the junction held 8 bases outside the gene matches. The CDR3 has 15 residues. The CDR3 is CASSHLGQGLNGYTF. The DNA for the CDR3 is TGTGCCAGCAGCCACCTAGGACAGGGGTTGAATGGCTACACCTTC.

The sample holds many counts of this clone. The chain is built from TRBV11-2 and TRBJ2-7; D gene ambiguous. The V and J ends lost 1 base and 9 bases respectively, with 7 bases between them. Germline V gene sequence: CDR1 SGHAT, CDR2 FQNNGV. The CDR3 is 11 amino acids. The CDR3 coding sequence is TGTGCCAGCAGCTTAGCAGACATGCAGTACTTC. Translating it yields CASSLADMQYF.

J is TRBJ2-1 and V is TRBV28, with 7 nucleotides matching TRBD1. The CDR3 runs 16 residues. Germline V gene lookup returns CDR1 MDHEN and CDR2 SYDVKM. Trimming cost V 6 bases and J 5 bases; bases outside gene matches: 13. DNA for the CDR3: TGTGCCAGCAGCGGGCCCGACGGGACAGAGGACAATGAGCAGTTCTTC. Translating gives CASSGPDGTEDNEQFF.

Ten or more counts support this clone. The chain joins TRBV12-3 or TRBV12-4 to TRBJ1-6; tentative D call: TRBD1 (5 bases). The length of the CDR3 is 16 residues. Trimming took 3 bases from V and 7 from J, leaving 16 bases between them. For the CDR3, the DNA is TGTGCCAGCAGTTTTATATTGGGGACCGGGAATTCACCCCTCCACTTT. The encoded protein is CASSFILGTGNSPLHF.

Ten or more counts support this clone. The chain carries TRBV7-6 and TRBJ2-7, with TRBD1 identical over 10 bases. CDR3 length: 13 amino acids. V trimming: 5 bases; J trimming: 5 bases; junction bases outside the gene matches: 3. Germline CDR1 is SGHVS and CDR2 is FNYEAQ. The CDR3 sequence is CASSRGQGNEQYF. DNA of the CDR3: TGTGCCAGCAGCCGGGGACAGGGGAACGAGCAGTACTTC. Full variable domain (missing parts from reference TRBV7-6 and TRBJ2-7): GAGVSQSPRYKVTKRGQDVALRCDPISGHVSLYWYRQALGQGPEFLTYFNYEAQQDKSGLPNDRFSAERPEGSISTLTIQRTEQRDSAMYRCASSRGQGNEQYFGPGTRLTVT.

This clone was picked up many times. The chain is built from TRBV5-6 and TRBJ2-7; D call uncertain. Trimming removed 0 bases at V and 4 bases at J, with 11 bases between. The CDR3 is 14 amino acids. CDR1 is SGHDT, CDR2 YYEEEE, per germline. This CDR3 is CASSLGGKVYEQYF. The CDR3 DNA follows: TGTGCCAGCAGCTTGGGAGGTAAGGTTTACGAGCAGTACTTC.

This clone was observed at least ten times. V and J are TRBV28 and TRBJ1-2; D call uncertain. V was shortened by 6 bases and J by 13 bases, with 21 bases between the two germline ends. The germline gives CDR1 MDHEN, CDR2 SYDVKM. The CDR3 length is 13 residues. CDR3: CASSLRGIRDGTF. The CDR3 region has the DNA TGTGCCAGCAGCCTTAGAGGGATCCGTGATGGCACCTTC.

Ten or more counts support this clone. The chain couples TRBV2 to TRBJ2-1; D possibly uses TRBD1 or TRBD2 (5 bases each). This CDR3 comprises 13 residues. V lost 4 bases to trimming and J lost 6 bases, with 10 bases between them. The germline V gene has CDR1 SNHLY and CDR2 FYNNEI. The CDR3 DNA follows: TGTGCCAGCAGTGCAGGGACGATCAATGAGCAGTTCTTC. It codes for CASSAGTINEQFF.

Ten or more counts support this clone. This specimen includes other DNA sequences encoding the same CDR3. The chain has TRBV9 and TRBJ2-7; 9 bases fit TRBD2. The CDR3 runs to 16 residues. After removal of 2 bases from V and 7 bases from J, the junction contained 13 bases not matched to a gene. Germline assignment: CDR1 SGDLS and CDR2 YYNGEE. DNA for the CDR3: TGTGCCAGCAGCGTGGGATTGGGCGGGGGGGCCGGAGAGCAGTACTTC. Amino acids: CASSVGLGGGAGEQYF.